These 7 T cell receptor beta chains were sequenced from one sample in a study of cytomegalovirus exposure and HLA in healthy donors. Primers for the PCR totalled 60 Vbeta and 13 Jbeta. Produced via immunoSEQ multiplex PCR; TCRdb's table is partial and in-frame only. Here the sample spans 30,000 to 40,000 clones, less than 85% being singletons. The sequencing sample was made of PBMCs. These receptors all stem from a woman between 18 and 29 years old in good health and CMV-seropositive.

The chain employs TRBV11-1 and TRBJ2-1; TRBD1 might be the D (6 bases). The germline V gene encodes CDR1 SGHAT and CDR2 FQDESV (reference sequence). This CDR3 comprises 14 residues. The V end was cut by 5 bases, the J end by 3 bases, with 11 bases between. The CDR3, as DNA: TGTGCCAGCAGCCTCAGAGGGGGCTACAATGAGCAGTTCTTC. It specifies CASSLRGGYNEQFF.

V is TRBV7-2 and J is TRBJ2-3; 8 bases map to TRBD2. This CDR3 contains 16 residues. The V gene's germline CDR1 is SGHTA and CDR2 FQGNSA. Trimming cost V 5 bases and J 1 base; bases outside gene matches: 8. CDR3 bases: TGTGCCAGCAGCCCCCGGACTAGCCGCGGCACAGATACGCAGTATTTT. Translating gives CASSPRTSRGTDTQYF. The full variable domain, its missing parts supplied by reference TRBV7-2 and TRBJ2-3, is GAGVSQSPSNKVTEKGKDVELRCDPISGHTALYWYRQSLGQGLEFLIYFQGNSAPDKSGLPSDRFSAERTGGSVSTLTIQRTQQEDSAVYLCASSPRTSRGTDTQYFGPGTRLTVL.

The rearrangement links TRBV14 to TRBJ2-1; D unclear. Deletions cut 4 bases from V and 7 bases from J, with 17 bases between. CDR3 length: 15 residues. Germline values: CDR1 SGHDN, CDR2 FVKESK. The CDR3 loop is CASSPPPSLVNEQFF. The DNA of the CDR3 is TGTGCCAGCAGCCCCCCCCCGAGCTTAGTGAATGAGCAGTTCTTC.

The chain recombines TRBV4-3 with TRBJ2-3; 11 bases map to TRBD2. In germline, CDR1 is LGHNA, CDR2 YSLEER. CDR3 length: 17 amino acids. V gave up 1 base and J gave up 7 bases; unmatched junction bases: 10. CDR3 protein: CASSQGTSGFDLYTQYF. CDR3 in DNA: TGCGCCAGCAGCCAAGGGACTAGCGGGTTTGATTTATATACGCAGTATTTT.

The chain combines TRBV28 with TRBJ2-1, with D perhaps TRBD2 (6 bases). V lost 4 bases and J 11 bases, leaving 12 bases between the germline ends. In germline, CDR1 is MDHEN, CDR2 SYDVKM. This CDR3 spans 12 amino acids. In DNA form, the CDR3 reads TGTGCCAGCAGTTCCCCGGCGGGGAAGCAGTTCTTC. It codes for CASSSPAGKQFF.

The table lists this clone with a few counts. The V gene is TRBV4-3, the J gene TRBJ1-1; the D is unclear. The germline V gene has CDR1 LGHNA and CDR2 YSLEER. The ends were cut back, 3 bases at V and 0 bases at J, with 11 bases in the middle. The CDR3 loop spans 15 amino acids. The CDR3 bases are TGCGCCAGCAGCCAGGAAACAGTTATGAACACTGAAGCTTTCTTT. Encoded protein: CASSQETVMNTEAFF.

This clone was seen a single time. The rearrangement links TRBV7-6 to TRBJ2-7, with a tentative D call TRBD1 (6 bases). The V end lost 5 bases, the J end lost 1 base, and 12 bases lay between the germline ends. The CDR3 is 14 residues long. Germline V lookup: CDR1 SGHVS, CDR2 FNYEAQ. The chain's CDR3 is CASSRDRTSYEQYF. In nucleotides, the CDR3 is TGTGCCAGCAGCCGAGACAGGACGTCCTACGAGCAGTACTTC.